A few counts support the clone carrying this T cell receptor beta chain. This entry belongs to a study of blood T cell repertoires in COVID-19. The overall study: Acute-phase and convalescent COVID-19 samples originated in the United States, Italy and Spain. In each case, the material was cDNA or gDNA derived from T cells, B-cell-depleted T cells, or PBMCs.

CDR3 size: 16 residues. Looked up from germline, CDR1 is SGHNT and CDR2 is YYREEE (reference sequence). V dropped 4 bases and J dropped 0; count of bases not matched to a gene: 3. Per the authors' pipeline: Reference gene primers were amplified, and this amplification served to estimate nucleated cell counts. Generated by immunoSEQ multiplex PCR, the TCRdb table keeps only in-frame clones and is missing some. V, J and clone size reflect that table, while D and trimming were determined from the DNA. The table lists roughly 60,000 clones, about 90% of them singletons. Sequencing used peripheral blood. The chain recombines TRBV5-4 with TRBJ2-3; 12 bases line up with TRBD2. This receptor was identified in a human donor with acute or convalescent COVID-19. The donor label of this sample is uncertain. The CDR3 DNA is TGTGCCAGCAGCGGACTAGCGGGGTTTAGCACAGATACGCAGTATTTT. It is translated as CASSGLAGFSTDTQYF.